This TCR beta chain was sequenced during a study of persistence of HIV-infected CD4 T cells. This CDR3 has 14 amino acids. CDR1 and CDR2 (germline): LNHNV, YYDKDF (reference sequence). The V end lost 3 bases, the J end lost 1 base, and 9 bases lay between the germline ends. Stimulation used 7.5 to 10 ug/mL lysate from CMV-infected fibroblasts. Sorted nonresponding memory CD4+ T cells were CD40L-negative, CD69-negative, CD45RO-high. PBMCs were depleted of CD8+ T cells before stimulation. A roughly 17-hour stimulation of CD8-depleted PBMCs used anti-CD28/CD49d costimulation, CD40-blocking antibody and enfuvirtide. A note on this clone: Its antigen is undetermined.

The libraries were made with immunoSEQ version 4 in survey mode. Profiled with immunoSEQ multiplex PCR; TCRdb holds only in-frame clones, not every one. The sample carries some 30,000 clones, about 80% recorded once. Study-wide results and caveats: Proviral oligoclonality tracked with TCR oligoclonality within the same sorted cells.

Specimen: CD4+ T cells sorted from PBMCs after roughly 18-hour stimulation, collected from a patient who received antiretroviral therapy. This clonotype was obtained from an adult woman with HIV who was CMV-seropositive. The V gene is TRBV15, the J gene TRBJ1-1; D is possibly TRBD1 (5 bases). The DNA of the CDR3 is TGTGCCACCAGCAGCCGCGGGGGGAACACTGAAGCTTTCTTT. This sequence encodes CATSSRGGNTEAFF.